This entry features one T cell receptor (beta chain) sequence. TCRbeta library preparation incorporated unique molecular identifiers. TCRdb analysed the PCR reads with MiXCR anew, one entry per CDR3 protein. Of around 670,000 distinct CDR3 sequences listed, under 15% were seen once; the top ten hold around 0.79%. These data come from a study of T-cell reconstitution after alpha-beta-depleted transplantation in children. The junction had 20 bases not matched to a gene; V was cut back by 9 bases and J by 10 bases. The CDR3 covers 15 residues. The receptor was derived from a girl aged 2 to 9 with congenital amegakaryocytic thrombocytopenia, due to receive a stem cell transplant. The chain links TRBV12-3 or TRBV12-4 to TRBJ1-2; 7 nucleotides match TRBD1. Source: PBMCs, taken before TCRalphabeta/CD19-depleted stem cell transplant. The CDR3 loop is CASQQSRTGTAAYTF. DNA for the CDR3: TGTGCCAGTCAGCAGTCTCGGACCGGGACAGCAGCCTACACCTTC.